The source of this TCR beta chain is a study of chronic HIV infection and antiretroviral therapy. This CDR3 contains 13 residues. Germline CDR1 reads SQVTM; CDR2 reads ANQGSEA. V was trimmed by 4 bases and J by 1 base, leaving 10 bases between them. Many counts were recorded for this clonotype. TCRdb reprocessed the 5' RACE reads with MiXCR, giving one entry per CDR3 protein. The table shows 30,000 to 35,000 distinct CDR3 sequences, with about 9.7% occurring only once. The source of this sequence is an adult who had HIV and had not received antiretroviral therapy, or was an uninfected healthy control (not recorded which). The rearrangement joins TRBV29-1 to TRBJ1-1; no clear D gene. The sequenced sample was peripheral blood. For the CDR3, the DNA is TGCAGCGTTGCCCAGAGACAGAACACTGAAGCTTTCTTT. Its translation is CSVAQRQNTEAFF.